One sample yielded the 31 T cell receptor beta chains listed below, sequenced in a study of kidney transplant recipient with SARS-CoV-2 infection. TCRdb reprocessed the reads with MiXCR, giving one entry per CDR3 protein. Of 200,000 to 300,000 distinct CDR3 sequences in the sample, more than 25% were seen once. Material: a blood sample, obtained at baseline and between days 110 and 120 from a kidney transplant recipient. The receptors derive from a male patient aged 25 to 39 who had COVID-19 and was a kidney transplant recipient. Some of the T cells may derive from the graft donor.

This clonotype was counted at least ten times. The chain employs TRBV12-3 or TRBV12-4 and TRBJ1-2; no clear D gene. The CDR3 totals 14 residues. Trimming shortened V by 6 bases and J by 1 base, and 12 bases separated the two germline ends. The CDR3 protein is CASRARPVNYGYTF. For the CDR3, the DNA is TGTGCCAGCAGGGCTCGACCTGTTAACTATGGCTACACCTTC.

Note on this clonotype: Since a much larger clone is just one base distant, this may be a read error. The chain employs TRBV7-2 and TRBJ2-1; D may be TRBD1 or TRBD2 (5 bases each). CDR1 is SGHTA, CDR2 FQGNSA, per germline. The CDR3 loop spans 13 amino acids. The CDR3: CANSEGPTNEQFF. In DNA, the CDR3 is TGTGCCAACAGCGAGGGACCAACCAATGAGCAGTTCTTC. Full variable domain (outside the CDR3, taken from reference TRBV7-2 and TRBJ2-1): GAGVSQSPSNKVTEKGKDVELRCDPISGHTALYWYRQSLGQGLEFLIYFQGNSAPDKSGLPSDRFSAERTGGSVSTLTIQRTQQEDSAVYLCANSEGPTNEQFFGPGTRLTVL.

In this sample, this clonotype turned up many times. J is TRBJ1-1 and V is TRBV28; tentatively, D is TRBD1 (5 bases). The germline CDR1 and CDR2 sequences are MDHEN and SYDVKM. The germline V and J ends were trimmed by 3 bases and 4 bases, with 15 bases remaining between them. The CDR3 has 15 residues. The CDR3: CASSFLGQGRTEAFF. The DNA for the CDR3 is TGTGCCAGCAGTTTCCTCGGGCAGGGCCGCACTGAAGCTTTCTTT.

This clonotype was counted between two and nine times. V usage is TRBV5-6 and J usage is TRBJ1-2; D not resolved. Germline CDR1 SGHDT, CDR2 YYEEEE. The CDR3 spans 14 residues. Trimming pared 0 bases from V and 5 bases from J, leaving 11 bases between. The CDR3 is CASSLAARSYGYTF. CDR3 coding DNA: TGTGCCAGCAGCTTGGCCGCCAGGTCTTATGGCTACACCTTC.

This clonotype appeared many times. The V gene is TRBV9, the J gene TRBJ2-7, with D uncertain. This CDR3 spans 13 amino acids. Trimming shortened V by 5 bases and J by 0 bases, and 9 bases separated the two germline ends. Germline lookup yields CDR1 SGDLS and CDR2 YYNGEE. The CDR3: CASSGRYSYEQYF. The CDR3 region has the DNA TGTGCCAGCAGTGGACGGTACTCCTACGAGCAGTACTTC. The entire variable domain, with the rest obtained from reference TRBV9 and TRBJ2-7, is as follows: DSGVTQTPKHLITATGQRVTLRCSPRSGDLSVYWYQQSLDQGLQFLIQYYNGEERAKGNILERFSAQQFPDLHSELNLSSLELGDSALYFCASSGRYSYEQYFGPGTRLTVT.

This clonotype occurred many times. This sequence joins TRBV20-1 and TRBJ1-2; D is possibly TRBD1 (6 bases). CDR1 is DFQATT and CDR2 is SNEGSKA in the germline V gene (reference sequence). The V gene lost 5 bases and the J gene lost 2 bases, with 18 bases spanning the gap. CDR3 length equals 15 residues. The chain's CDR3 is CSAYPLRTENYGYTF. The CDR3 region has the DNA TGCAGTGCTTACCCCCTCCGGACAGAGAACTATGGCTACACCTTC.

Notes on this clonotype: A much larger clonotype is one base distant, so this may be a read error. This CDR3 is missing its conserved last phenylalanine or tryptophan, likely due to a read error. The V and J genes are TRBV20-1 and TRBJ2-5; 8 bases fit TRBD1. Unmatched junction bases numbered 8, after V lost 6 bases and J lost 5 bases. The germline V gene encodes CDR1 DFQATT and CDR2 SNEGSKA (reference sequence). The CDR3 is 13 residues long. CDR3 DNA sequence: TGCAGTGCAATAGGACAGGGTCATGAGACCCAGTACCTC. This sequence encodes CSAIGQGHETQYL.

This clonotype showed up many times. The V gene is TRBV3-1, the J gene TRBJ2-5; D gene ambiguous. The germline V gene has CDR1 LGHDT and CDR2 YNNKEL (reference sequence). The CDR3 has 17 amino acids. Trimming took off 5 bases at V and 5 bases at J, with 24 bases between the two ends. CDR3 sequence reads: CASSAYGPISFSETQYF. Written as DNA, the CDR3 is TGTGCCAGCAGCGCGTATGGTCCCATTTCTTTCTCTGAGACCCAGTACTTC.

Concerning this clonotype itself: Given a much more abundant clone one base away, this may be a read error. The chain has TRBV3-1 and TRBJ2-7; 9 bases are shared with TRBD2. The CDR3 contains 14 residues. The germline V gene encodes CDR1 LGHDT and CDR2 YNNKEL (reference sequence). The CDR3 region is CASRSSGSLDERYF. In DNA, the CDR3 is TGTGCCAGCCGCAGTAGCGGGAGCCTTGACGAGCGGTACTTC.

This clonotype was found many times. The rearrangement links TRBV7-9 to TRBJ2-2, with D perhaps matching TRBD1 (5 bases). With 1 base removed from V and 0 bases from J, the gap between germline ends came to 12 bases. Germline CDR1 is SEHNR and CDR2 is FQNEAQ (reference sequence). There are 17 residues in the CDR3. CDR3 in amino acids: CASSLEKGAANTGELFF. The CDR3 coding sequence is TGTGCCAGCAGCTTAGAGAAAGGGGCAGCGAACACCGGGGAGCTGTTTTTT.

This clonotype was picked up many times. The CDR3 DNA follows: TGCAGTGCTAGAGATTTTGGCGGGAGTCCGAGTGAGCAGTTCTTC. Amino acids: CSARDFGGSPSEQFF. The V gene is TRBV20-1, the J gene TRBJ2-1, with 7 bases identical to TRBD2. This CDR3 contains 15 residues. The ends lost 0 bases at V and 9 bases at J; junction bases unmatched: 11. Germline assignment: CDR1 DFQATT and CDR2 SNEGSKA (reference sequence).

This clonotype has a count of ten or more. The chain is built from TRBV4-1 and TRBJ1-5; D perhaps matches TRBD1 (5 bases). The ends were cut back, 0 bases at V and 4 bases at J, with 13 bases in the middle. Germline loops: CDR1 MGHRA, CDR2 YSYEKL. CDR3 length: 16 amino acids. As DNA, the CDR3 is TGCGCCAGCAGCCAAGAACTTTATGCAGGGAATCAGCCCCAGCATTTT. Amino acids: CASSQELYAGNQPQHF.

This clonotype turned up a few times. V is TRBV9 and J is TRBJ2-3, with TRBD2 matching over 12 bases. Germline V gene data show CDR1 as SGDLS and CDR2 as YYNGEE. The CDR3 runs to 16 residues. The ends lost 3 bases at V and 1 base at J; junction bases unmatched: 3. CDR3 loop: CASSATSGGRTDTQYF. CDR3 in DNA: TGTGCCAGCAGCGCGACTAGCGGGGGTCGCACAGATACGCAGTATTTT. Full variable domain (missing parts from reference TRBV9 and TRBJ2-3): DSGVTQTPKHLITATGQRVTLRCSPRSGDLSVYWYQQSLDQGLQFLIQYYNGEERAKGNILERFSAQQFPDLHSELNLSSLELGDSALYFCASSATSGGRTDTQYFGPGTRLTVL.

As concerns this clonotype: This sequence may be a read error, since a much larger clone differs from it by one base. The V and J genes are TRBV7-8 and TRBJ2-1, with TRBD2 matching over 10 bases. Per the germline V gene, CDR1 is SGHVS and CDR2 is FQNEAQ. This CDR3 has 15 residues. CDR3 in DNA: TGTACCAGCAGCTCACCTAGCGGGAGTTTTAATGAGCAGTTCTTC. This gives the protein CTSSSPSGSFNEQFF.

This clonotype was seen repeatedly, ten times or more. The chain links TRBV7-2 to TRBJ2-7; D may be TRBD1 or TRBD2 (6 bases each). The CDR3 totals 15 residues. Germline CDR1 is SGHTA and CDR2 is FQGNSA. V lost 4 bases, J lost 2 bases, and 15 bases lay in between. The CDR3 DNA reads TGTGCCAGCAGCTGGGGGGCTAGCGCTGCCTACGAGCAGTACTTC. This gives the protein CASSWGASAAYEQYF.

This clonotype has at least ten counts. The chain combines TRBV29-1 with TRBJ2-1; 15 bases are a match to TRBD2. The germline CDR1 and CDR2 sequences are SQVTM and ANQGSEA. J was trimmed by 9 bases and V by 4 bases; bases with no gene match: 7. The CDR3 is 15 residues long. The CDR3 DNA follows: TGCAGCGTTGGAAAAGGACTAGCGGGAGGGGGTGAGCAGTTCTTC. Amino acids: CSVGKGLAGGGEQFF.

This clonotype was seen at least ten times. The rearrangement joins TRBV3-1 to TRBJ1-1, with no clear D. V lost 4 bases and J lost 4, with 22 bases in between. The length of the CDR3 is 17 residues. From germline, CDR1 is LGHDT and CDR2 YNNKEL (reference sequence). CDR3 sequence reads: CASSRSYPISIRTEAFF. The CDR3 DNA sequence: TGTGCCAGCAGCCGATCATATCCCATTTCAATTCGCACTGAAGCTTTCTTT.

In this sample, this clonotype turned up many times. The CDR3 DNA reads as TGTGCCTGGATCCGTAAGGGAGGTGAGGGCTACACCTTC. This translates into CAWIRKGGEGYTF. The chain joins TRBV30 to TRBJ1-2; D gene uncertain. Germline values: CDR1 GTSNPN, CDR2 SVGIG (reference sequence). Trimming stripped 4 bases from V and 8 bases from J, with 17 bases between. The CDR3 extends over 13 amino acids. The whole variable domain, filled in from reference TRBV30 and TRBJ1-2, reads SQTIHQWPATLVQPVGSPLSLECTVEGTSNPNLYWYRQAAGRGLQLLFYSVGIGQISSEVPQNLSASRPQDRQFILSSKKLLLSDSGFYLCAWIRKGGEGYTFGSGTRLTVV.

This clonotype was seen at least ten times. The chain carries TRBV2 and TRBJ2-5; no firm D call. V was clipped by 7 bases and J by 2 bases, with 8 bases between them. There are 12 residues in the CDR3. The germline V gene has CDR1 SNHLY and CDR2 FYNNEI. DNA of the CDR3: TGTGCCAGCAATGGCAGACAAGAGACCCAGTACTTC. As protein: CASNGRQETQYF.

Comments on this clonotype: Given a much more abundant clone one base away, this may be a read error. The chain joins TRBV20-1 to TRBJ1-5; D remains ambiguous. Germline CDR1 reads DFQATT; CDR2 reads SNEGSKA (reference sequence). The ends were cut back, 6 bases at V and 5 bases at J, with 17 bases in the middle. There are 14 residues in the CDR3. DNA of the CDR3: TGCAGTGCGACCCGGATGGAAGGAGATCAGCCCCAGCATTTT. As protein: CSATRMEGDQPQHF.

This clonotype was seen at least ten times. The chain uses TRBV11-2 and TRBJ2-7, with D unclear. The CDR3 extends over 14 amino acids. The germline CDR1 and CDR2 sequences are SGHAT and FQNNGV. V lost 5 bases and J 5 bases, leaving 16 bases between the germline ends. The CDR3 is CASSTRSNGNEQYF. CDR3 sequence (DNA): TGTGCCAGCAGCACGCGGTCAAACGGCAACGAGCAGTACTTC.

This clonotype was seen repeatedly, ten times or more. The chain links TRBV6-6 to TRBJ1-2; no definite D call. This CDR3 has 17 residues. CDR1 is MNHNY, CDR2 SVGAGI, per germline (reference sequence). The V end was cut by 4 bases, the J end by 4 bases, with 22 bases between. Written as DNA, the CDR3 is TGTGCCAGCAGTTTCCTTCGAGGTGGGAGAAAGACCTATGGCTACACCTTC. This codes for CASSFLRGGRKTYGYTF.

This clonotype has ten or more counts. The gene calls are TRBV7-8 and TRBJ1-2; D is ambiguous. Per the germline V gene, CDR1 is SGHVS and CDR2 is FQNEAQ. V lost 5 bases and J 4 bases, leaving 23 bases between the germline ends. The CDR3 runs 17 residues. This CDR3 reads CASSVLMFTRKTYGYTF. In DNA, the CDR3 is TGTGCCAGCAGCGTACTCATGTTTACCCGAAAGACCTATGGCTACACCTTC.

Notes on this clonotype: This may come from a read error, since a much larger clone is one base off. V is TRBV7-2 and J is TRBJ2-3, with a possible D match to TRBD2 (5 bases). Germline V gene lookup returns CDR1 SGHTA and CDR2 FQGNSA. Trimming took 3 bases from V and 3 from J, leaving 7 bases between them. The CDR3 is made up of 13 amino acids. The CDR3 DNA follows: TGTACCAGCAGCTTGTCGGGGACAGATACGCAGTATTTT. This codes for CTSSLSGTDTQYF.

This clonotype was counted many times. The rearrangement uses TRBV5-4 and TRBJ1-2; D not resolved. This CDR3 comprises 16 residues. Germline V CDR1 and CDR2: SGHNT, YYREEE (reference sequence). The V end was cut by 7 bases, the J end by 4 bases, with 23 bases between. CDR3 in DNA: TGTGCCAGCGATACTCGCGTACCAGGAAAGACCTATGGCTACACCTTC. Encoded protein: CASDTRVPGKTYGYTF.

For this clonotype: This may be a read error, as it is one base from a much larger clone. This chain connects TRBV2 to TRBJ1-6, with 7 bases fitting TRBD1. The CDR3 runs to 18 residues. Germline CDR1 is SNHLY and CDR2 is FYNNEI. The J segment lost 3 bases and the V segment lost 4 bases, leaving 12 bases of the junction unmatched. In DNA form, the CDR3 reads TGTGCCAGCAGTGGGGACCGACAGGGAAAGCTCTATAATTCACCCCTCCACTTT. Translated, it gives CASSGDRQGKLYNSPLHF. Full variable domain (rest looked up from reference TRBV2 and TRBJ1-6): EPEVTQTPSHQVTQMGQEVILRCVPISNHLYFYWYRQILGQKVEFLVSFYNNEISEKSEIFDDQFSVERPDGSNFTLKIRSTKLEDSAMYFCASSGDRQGKLYNSPLHFGNGTRLTVT.

This clonotype was counted ten times or more. The V gene is TRBV3-1, the J gene TRBJ1-2; D call uncertain. The germline V gene has CDR1 LGHDT and CDR2 YNNKEL (reference sequence). Between the trimmed V and J ends, which lost 1 base and 4 bases, there was a span of 7 bases. The CDR3 runs to 13 residues. The CDR3 is CASSQASSYGYTF. CDR3 DNA: TGTGCCAGCAGCCAAGCTTCCAGCTATGGCTACACCTTC.

Turning to this clonotype: A much more abundant neighbour one base away suggests this may be a read error. The CDR3 DNA is TGCAGCGTTGGTGAGGGCAGCGAGCAGTACTTC. Translated: CSVGEGSEQYF. The chain couples TRBV29-1 to TRBJ2-7; D might be TRBD2 (5 bases). V lost 4 bases to trimming and J lost 6 bases, with 10 bases between them. The germline CDR1 and CDR2 sequences are SQVTM and ANQGSEA. This CDR3 has 11 amino acids.

The chain recombines TRBV5-5 with TRBJ1-2; no clear D gene. This CDR3 is built from 16 residues. Germline assignment: CDR1 SGHKS and CDR2 YYEKEE (reference sequence). V lost 7 bases to trimming and J lost 4 bases, with 23 bases between them. Here the CDR3 DNA reads TGTGCCAGCCTGGGTTGTGTCTCGCAAAAGACCTATGGCTACACCTTC. Protein: CASLGCVSQKTYGYTF.

This clonotype has ten or more counts. CDR3 nucleotide sequence: TGTGCCAGCAGCCAGAGTGGTAGGCGGGGAAGGACCGGGGAGCTGTTTTTT. Protein: CASSQSGRRGRTGELFF. This chain joins TRBV11-2 and TRBJ2-2; tentatively, D is TRBD2 (6 bases). The CDR3 loop spans 17 amino acids. V was trimmed by 5 bases and J by 5 bases, leaving 21 bases between them. The germline V gene has CDR1 SGHAT and CDR2 FQNNGV.

A word on this clonotype: This probably arose from a read error, given a far larger clone one base away. CDR3: CANSQDIQNTEAFF. CDR3 sequence (DNA): TGTGCCAACAGCCAAGATATACAGAACACTGAAGCTTTCTTT. The rearrangement uses TRBV3-2 and TRBJ1-1. TRBV3-2 counts as a pseudogene. The CDR3 consists of 14 residues.